This TCR beta chain was obtained from a study of cytomegalovirus exposure and HLA in healthy donors. Study-wide findings and caveats: Among TCR sequences, most were rare, though some public TCRs appeared in many donors. The study put 150 to 200 TCR beta chains on its list as cytomegalovirus-associated.

The repertoire was sequenced with immunoSEQ multiplex PCR; TCRdb's copy has only in-frame clones and lacks some. The top ten hold around 3.1% of the sample, which has around 160,000 clones, roughly 89% seen once. Of note for this clone: Its antigen is unidentified.

Germline V gene sequence: CDR1 MDHEN, CDR2 SYDVKM. The CDR3 covers 15 residues. V gave up 7 bases and J gave up 2 bases, with 15 bases separating them. The sample consisted of PBMCs. J is TRBJ1-5 and V is TRBV28; TRBD1 might be the D (5 bases). The origin of this receptor is a woman under 30 in good health and CMV-seropositive. CDR3 sequence: CASTRPGVGNQPQHF. The CDR3 nucleotides read TGTGCCAGCACCCGACCGGGGGTGGGCAATCAGCCCCAGCATTTT.